This T cell receptor (beta chain) was profiled in a study of breast tumors, draining lymph nodes, adjacent tissues. Study results and caveats: That most tumor T cells come from lymph nodes remained unproven. Data fit most tumor T cells coming from lymph node, expanding in tumor. Compared with lymph nodes, tumors were less diverse; compared with nontumor tissue, more. Compared with basal-like, luminal-like tumors shared significantly more repertoire with nontumor tissue.

Samples came from axillary lymph nodes draining the breast cancer. Germline-derived CDR1 and CDR2 are DFQATT and SNEGSKA (reference sequence). This CDR3 is 15 amino acids long. The ends lost 1 base at V and 2 bases at J; junction bases unmatched: 5. Using its own MiXCR run on the multiplex PCR reads, TCRdb lists one record per CDR3 protein. The sample yields roughly 80,000 distinct CDR3 sequences, about 21% seen once. This clonotype was counted ten times or more. The antigen is not known. The TCR was taken from a female donor with breast cancer. Some clones in this sample may be carry-over from other donors' samples. The chain has TRBV20-1 and TRBJ2-5; TRBD2 agrees at 9 bases. Source material: axillary lymph node tissue. The CDR3 coding sequence is TGCAGTGCTAGAGTGAGCGGGAGGACACAAGAGACCCAGTACTTC. The encoded protein is CSARVSGRTQETQYF.